This T cell receptor (beta chain) is from a study of blood T cell repertoires in COVID-19. Sequenced by immunoSEQ multiplex PCR; TCRdb stores in-frame clones only, minus some. Found here are roughly 320,000 clones, about 90% of them singletons; the top ten hold approximately 6%. CDR1 MNHNY and CDR2 SVGAGI come from the germline V gene (reference sequence). The CDR3 sequence is 17 residues long. The V and J ends lost 5 bases and 3 bases, in that order; junction bases with no gene match: 13. This clonotype was obtained from a woman in her 50s with COVID-19, enrolled during active disease. The sequenced material came from peripheral blood. The rearrangement uses TRBV6-6 and TRBJ1-2; the match to TRBD1 covers 9 bases. The CDR3: CASSLSSGQGRHYGYTF. CDR3 in DNA: TGTGCCAGCAGTCTGAGCTCTGGACAGGGGAGGCACTATGGCTACACCTTC.